What follows are 19 T cell receptor beta chains derived from one specimen sequenced in a study of PD-L1 blockade in urothelial cancer. The sample's time point: pretreatment peripheral blood. Some clones are missing from TCRdb's copy, which holds only in-frame ones; the method was immunoSEQ multiplex PCR. The sample has about 130,000 clones, around 84% seen once. The specimen comprised PBMCs, sampled around atezolizumab (anti-PD-L1) treatment. All receptors derive from a man aged 45 to 65 with urothelial cancer.

The CDR3 reads CASSNRGSSGKETQYF. The CDR3, as DNA: TGTGCCAGCAGTAATCGCGGGTCTAGCGGGAAAGAGACCCAGTACTTC. This chain joins TRBV6-4 and TRBJ2-5; 9 bases fit TRBD2. The CDR3 runs to 16 residues. Germline assignment: CDR1 MRHNA and CDR2 SNTAGT. V lost 5 bases, J lost 3 bases, and 10 bases stayed unmatched.

The genes are TRBV2 and TRBJ1-1; D remains ambiguous. Trimming stripped 2 bases from V and 4 bases from J, with 11 bases between. This CDR3 region has 14 residues. Germline V lookup: CDR1 SNHLY, CDR2 FYNNEI. The chain's CDR3 is CASSESRRLTEAFF. In nucleotides, the CDR3 is TGTGCCAGCAGTGAATCACGGAGGCTCACTGAAGCTTTCTTT.

Here the CDR3 reads CASSQVSLSTDTQYF. CDR3 nucleotide sequence: TGCGCCAGCAGCCAAGTGAGCCTAAGCACAGATACGCAGTATTTT. The chain has TRBV4-1 and TRBJ2-3; no clear D gene. The CDR3 sequence is 15 residues long. Germline CDR1 is MGHRA and CDR2 is YSYEKL. Trimming took 1 base from V and 0 from J, leaving 8 bases between them.

The rearrangement joins TRBV21-1 to TRBJ2-1; TRBD2 is the table's D call, not checked against the DNA. TRBV21-1 is designated a pseudogene. The CDR3 runs to 19 residues. CDR3 residues: CASSKVGIERLAGYNEQFF. CDR3 nucleotides: TGTGCCAGCAGCAAAGTAGGAATCGAACGCCTAGCGGGTTACAATGAGCAGTTCTTC.

V is TRBV7-9 and J is TRBJ2-3; TRBD2 matches at 8 bases. Germline V gene lookup returns CDR1 SEHNR and CDR2 FQNEAQ (reference sequence). CDR3 length: 16 residues. With V trimmed by 5 bases and J by 4 bases, 11 bases remained unmatched. CDR3 nucleotides: TGTGCCAGCAGCGTATGGGGGGGAGCGGGAGCAGATACGCAGTATTTT. Translated: CASSVWGGAGADTQYF.

The sample holds one count of this clone. The V gene is TRBV7-6, the J gene TRBJ2-2, with TRBD2 identical over 7 bases. Losses at the gene ends were 8 bases for V and 0 bases for J; bases not matched to a gene: 3. Germline CDR1 SGHVS, CDR2 FNYEAQ. This CDR3 is 14 amino acids long. CDR3 nucleotides: TGTGCCAGCGGTCTAGCGGCGAACACCGGGGAGCTGTTTTTT. Residues: CASGLAANTGELFF.

The chain links TRBV7-2 to TRBJ2-7; TRBD1 is a possible D gene (6 bases). Between the trimmed V and J ends, which lost 2 bases and 0 bases, there was a span of 14 bases. The CDR3 consists of 16 residues. Germline V gene data show CDR1 as SGHTA and CDR2 as FQGNSA. The DNA of the CDR3 is TGTGCCAGCAGCTTATGGGGGACACTCAGCTCCTACGAGCAGTACTTC. Translating gives CASSLWGTLSSYEQYF.

V and J are TRBV4-2 and TRBJ1-3; D not resolved. Per germline, CDR1 LGHNA and CDR2 YNFKEQ. The CDR3 runs to 16 residues. With 0 bases removed from V and 0 bases from J, the gap between germline ends came to 9 bases. Here the CDR3 DNA reads TGTGCCAGCAGCCAAGATCATGGCGGCTCTGGAAACACCATATATTTT. Protein: CASSQDHGGSGNTIYF.

This chain uses TRBV28 with TRBJ2-7; 7 nucleotides agree with TRBD1. The CDR3 has 15 residues. Looked up from germline, CDR1 is MDHEN and CDR2 is SYDVKM. V lost 5 bases to trimming and J lost 3 bases; unmatched junction nucleotides: 10. DNA for the CDR3: TGTGCCAGCAGTCAACATTTGGGGACAGACTACGAGCAGTACTTC. Its protein is CASSQHLGTDYEQYF.

The CDR3 is CASETGVGNTIYF. CDR3 coding DNA: TGTGCCAGTGAGACAGGGGTTGGAAACACCATATATTTT. The V gene is TRBV19, the J gene TRBJ1-3; 8 bases agree with TRBD1. The CDR3 is 13 amino acids. J gave up 3 bases and V 8 bases, and 3 bases lay outside the gene matches. Per the germline V gene, CDR1 is LNHDA and CDR2 is SQIVND (reference sequence).

The J gene is TRBJ2-4, the V gene TRBV30, with 10 positions matching TRBD2. Germline V gene data show CDR1 as GTSNPN and CDR2 as SVGIG (reference sequence). With V trimmed by 0 bases and J by 8 bases, 10 bases remained unmatched. This CDR3 spans 16 amino acids. CDR3 loop: CAWSVLWSSGSDIQYF. CDR3 in DNA: TGTGCCTGGAGTGTACTGTGGTCTAGCGGGAGTGACATTCAGTACTTC.

The chain uses TRBV28 and TRBJ2-5, with 10 bases matching TRBD2. The CDR3 loop spans 16 amino acids. Trimming took 5 bases from V and 2 from J; bases not matched to a gene: 8. Per germline, CDR1 MDHEN and CDR2 SYDVKM. The CDR3 is CASSTRLAGLQETQYF. The CDR3 DNA is TGTGCCAGCAGTACCCGACTAGCGGGTTTACAAGAGACCCAGTACTTC. The whole variable domain, remainder taken from reference TRBV28 and TRBJ2-5, is DVKVTQSSRYLVKRTGEKVFLECVQDMDHENMFWYRQDPGLGLRLIYFSYDVKMKEKGDIPEGYSVSREKKERFSLILESASTNQTSMYLCASSTRLAGLQETQYFGPGTRLLVL.

The chain has TRBV7-8 and TRBJ2-7, with D possibly being TRBD2 (6 bases). Germline V gene data show CDR1 as SGHVS and CDR2 as FQNEAQ. CDR3 length: 15 residues. V was trimmed by 5 bases and J by 0 bases, leaving 14 bases between them. The CDR3 DNA sequence: TGTGCCAGCAGCCCCCTCGTAGCGGTCTCCTACGAGCAGTACTTC. Translated, it gives CASSPLVAVSYEQYF.

The chain uses TRBV27 and TRBJ2-3; D is possibly TRBD1 (5 bases). Germline V gene lookup returns CDR1 MNHEY and CDR2 SMNVEV (reference sequence). The CDR3 extends over 14 amino acids. Trimming stripped 3 bases from V and 5 bases from J, with 12 bases between. CDR3 nucleotide sequence: TGTGCCAGCAGTTTTCCGAGCGACAGAGATACGCAGTATTTT. The encoded protein is CASSFPSDRDTQYF.

The CDR3 DNA is TGTGCCAGCCGCTGGACAGGGGAAACCAAAAACATTCAGTACTTC. Residues: CASRWTGETKNIQYF. The chain employs TRBV2 and TRBJ2-4, with TRBD1 matching over 9 bases. This CDR3 contains 15 residues. Germline V CDR1 and CDR2: SNHLY, FYNNEI. V lost 8 bases to trimming and J lost 2 bases; unmatched junction nucleotides: 7. The full variable domain, completed using reference TRBV2 and TRBJ2-4, is EPEVTQTPSHQVTQMGQEVILRCVPISNHLYFYWYRQILGQKVEFLVSFYNNEISEKSEIFDDQFSVERPDGSNFTLKIRSTKLEDSAMYFCASRWTGETKNIQYFGAGTRLSVL.

CDR3: CASSSGTETQYF. DNA of the CDR3: TGTGCCAGTAGTTCGGGAACGGAGACCCAGTACTTC. This chain connects TRBV19 to TRBJ2-5, with a weak D call TRBD2 (5 bases). Germline V CDR1 and CDR2: LNHDA, SQIVND (reference sequence). CDR3 size: 12 residues. The V end was cut by 5 bases, the J end by 5 bases, with 9 bases between. The full variable domain, its missing parts supplied by reference TRBV19 and TRBJ2-5, is DGGITQSPKYLFRKEGQNVTLSCEQNLNHDAMYWYRQDPGQGLRLIYYSQIVNDFQKGDIAEGYSVSREKKESFPLTVTSAQKNPTAFYLCASSSGTETQYFGPGTRLLVL.

The genes are TRBV6-1 and TRBJ2-2, with TRBD1 identical over 7 bases. With 4 bases clipped from V and 6 bases from J, the junction kept 2 bases outside the gene matches. Per the germline V gene, CDR1 is MNHNS and CDR2 is SASEGT. The CDR3 runs 13 residues. The CDR3 loop is CASSGQGAGELFF. The CDR3 coding sequence is TGTGCCAGCAGTGGTCAGGGGGCCGGGGAGCTGTTTTTT.

V and J are TRBV28 and TRBJ1-5; no clear D. The V end lost 3 bases, the J end lost 5 bases, and 20 bases lay between the germline ends. Looked up from germline, CDR1 is MDHEN and CDR2 is SYDVKM. This CDR3 is 17 amino acids long. CDR3 coding DNA: TGTGCCAGCAGTTTGAGGTCCTTTCGTTTCGGGGATCAGCCCCAGCATTTT. This sequence encodes CASSLRSFRFGDQPQHF.

V gene TRBV28 combines with J gene TRBJ2-7; D is unresolved. Germline-derived CDR1 and CDR2 are MDHEN and SYDVKM. With 5 bases removed from V and 3 bases from J, the gap between germline ends came to 14 bases. The length of the CDR3 is 14 residues. The CDR3 coding sequence is TGTGCCAGCAGTCCCCACAGAGCCCTCTACGAGCAGTACTTC. Its protein is CASSPHRALYEQYF.